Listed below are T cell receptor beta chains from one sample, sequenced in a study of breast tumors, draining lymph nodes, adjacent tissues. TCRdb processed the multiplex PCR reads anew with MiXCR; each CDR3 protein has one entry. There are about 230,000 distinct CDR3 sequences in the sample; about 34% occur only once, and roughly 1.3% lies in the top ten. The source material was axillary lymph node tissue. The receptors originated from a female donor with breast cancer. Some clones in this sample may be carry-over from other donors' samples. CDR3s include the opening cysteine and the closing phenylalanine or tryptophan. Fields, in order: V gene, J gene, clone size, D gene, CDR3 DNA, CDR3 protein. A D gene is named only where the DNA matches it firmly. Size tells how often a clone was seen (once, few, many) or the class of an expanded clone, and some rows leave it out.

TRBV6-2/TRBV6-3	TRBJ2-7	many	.	TGTGCCAGCAGCCTCCTGACACCTCCCTACGAGCAGTACTTC	CASSLLTPPYEQYF
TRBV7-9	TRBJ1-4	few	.	TGTGCCAGCACCTCTCGTGAAAACCTGTTTTTT	CASTSRENLFF
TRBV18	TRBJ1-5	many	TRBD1	TGCGCCAGCAGTGAGGGACAGCTCAATCAGCCCCAGCATTTT	CASSEGQLNQPQHF
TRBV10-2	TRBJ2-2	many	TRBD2	TGCACCAGCAGTGAAGGACTAGCGGGAGCCGGGGAGCTGTTTTTT	CTSSEGLAGAGELFF
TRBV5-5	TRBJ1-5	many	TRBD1	TGTGCCAGCAGCATCGGACAGGGCAATCAGCCCCAGCATTTT	CASSIGQGNQPQHF
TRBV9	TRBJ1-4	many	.	TGTGCCAGCAGCGCCAGCCTAAATGAAAAACTGTTTTTT	CASSASLNEKLFF
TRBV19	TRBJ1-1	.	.	TGTGCCAGTAGTATGGGACACTTAAACACTGAAGCTTTCTTT	CASSMGHLNTEAFF
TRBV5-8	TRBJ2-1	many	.	TGTGCCAGCAGCTCTACACGACTACATGAGCAGTTCTTC	CASSSTRLHEQFF
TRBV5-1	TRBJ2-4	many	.	TGCGCCAGCCAGAGCGGAGCCAAAAACATTCAGTACTTC	CASQSGAKNIQYF
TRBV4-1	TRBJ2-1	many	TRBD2	TGCGCCAGCAGCCAAGCGATTAGCGGGAGTTCCAATGAGCAGTTCTTC	CASSQAISGSSNEQFF